The rows below give T cell receptor beta chains drawn from one sample of a study of T-cell memory formation after mild COVID-19. MiXCR, run by TCRdb on the 5' RACE reads, gives a single entry per CDR3 protein. The top ten clones hold roughly 21% of a sample with a few hundred thousand distinct CDR3 sequences, approximately 15% of them seen once. Sequenced: PBMCs or a T cell subset sorted from them (not recorded which). The source of these receptors is a young man who had mild COVID-19 (a few samples of this study predate the infection). Cell type and time point are not known. The CDR3 runs from the conserved cysteine through the conserved F or W. Clone size, where shown, is once, few, many, or a class for clones that have expanded.

J: TRBJ1-5
size: .
V: TRBV7-8
CDR3: CASRAHGAGGDQPQHF

J: TRBJ1-6
size: .
V: TRBV12-3/TRBV12-4
CDR3: CASSSRGGDINSPLHF

J: TRBJ1-1
size: .
V: TRBV4-3
CDR3: CASSQDQGGTEAFF

J: TRBJ1-1
size: few
V: TRBV5-1
CDR3: CASSLDRVSTEAFF

J: TRBJ2-5
size: .
V: TRBV5-1
CDR3: CASSSDWTASGTQYF

J: TRBJ1-2
size: .
V: TRBV12-3/TRBV12-4
CDR3: CASSFLRGRPNYGYTF

J: TRBJ2-1
size: .
V: TRBV5-1
CDR3: CASSLGIHSYNEQFF

J: TRBJ2-3
size: few
V: TRBV28
CDR3: CASTENRGLGDTQYF

J: TRBJ2-1
size: .
V: TRBV11-2
CDR3: CASTLGSTNEQFF

J: TRBJ2-7
size: few
V: TRBV7-9
CDR3: CASSTLAYEQYF

J: TRBJ1-2
size: few
V: TRBV25-1
CDR3: CASSDPIGQEIYGYTF

J: TRBJ1-2
size: few
V: TRBV19
CDR3: CASSSGTGTYGYTF

J: TRBJ1-2
size: .
V: TRBV2
CDR3: CASVGQGGYGYTF

J: TRBJ2-7
size: .
V: TRBV20-1
CDR3: CSAIRSGGSYEQYF

J: TRBJ1-1
size: .
V: TRBV5-1
CDR3: CASTDLRGRGAFF

J: TRBJ1-1
size: .
V: TRBV5-1
CDR3: CASRRDLTTEAFF

J: TRBJ1-2
size: .
V: TRBV4-1
CDR3: CASSQDAGLRGGYTF